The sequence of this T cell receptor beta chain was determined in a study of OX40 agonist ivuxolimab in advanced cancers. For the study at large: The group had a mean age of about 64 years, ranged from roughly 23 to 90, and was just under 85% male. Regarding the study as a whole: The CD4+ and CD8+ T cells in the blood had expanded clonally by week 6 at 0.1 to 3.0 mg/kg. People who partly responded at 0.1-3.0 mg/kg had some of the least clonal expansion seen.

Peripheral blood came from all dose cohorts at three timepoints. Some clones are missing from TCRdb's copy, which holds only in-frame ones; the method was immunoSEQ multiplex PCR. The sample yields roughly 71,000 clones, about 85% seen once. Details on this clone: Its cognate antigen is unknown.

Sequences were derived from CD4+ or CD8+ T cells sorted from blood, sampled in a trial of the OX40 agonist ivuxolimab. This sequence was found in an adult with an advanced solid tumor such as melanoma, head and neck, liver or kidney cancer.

This CDR3 is CASSSSSYEQYF. As DNA, the CDR3 is TGTGCCAGCAGCTCCTCTTCCTACGAGCAGTACTTC. The chain links TRBV7-6 to TRBJ2-7; no clear D gene. This CDR3 is built from 12 residues. CDR1 is SGHVS and CDR2 is FNYEAQ in the germline V gene. V shed 4 bases and J shed 1 base, with 5 bases lying between them.